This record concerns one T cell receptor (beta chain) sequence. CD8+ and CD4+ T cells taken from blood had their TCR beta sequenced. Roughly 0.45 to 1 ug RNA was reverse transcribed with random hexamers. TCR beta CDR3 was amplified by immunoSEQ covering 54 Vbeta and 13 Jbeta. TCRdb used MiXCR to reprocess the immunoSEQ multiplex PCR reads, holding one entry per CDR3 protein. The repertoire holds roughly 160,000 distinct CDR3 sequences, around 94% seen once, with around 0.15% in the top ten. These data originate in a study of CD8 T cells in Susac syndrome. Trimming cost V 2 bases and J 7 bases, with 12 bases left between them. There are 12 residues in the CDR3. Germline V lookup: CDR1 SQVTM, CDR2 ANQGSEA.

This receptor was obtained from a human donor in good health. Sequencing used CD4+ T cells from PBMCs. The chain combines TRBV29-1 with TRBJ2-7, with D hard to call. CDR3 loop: CSVEMTMGEQYF. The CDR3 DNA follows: TGCAGCGTTGAAATGACCATGGGGGAGCAGTACTTC.